This T cell receptor (beta chain) was retrieved from a study of control samples from healthy donors and cancer patients. The table came from immunoSEQ multiplex PCR; TCRdb's copy has only in-frame clones and leaves some out. In the table there are almost 85,000 clones, 70% to 85% of which are singletons. V dropped 2 bases and J dropped 0; count of bases not matched to a gene: 10. CDR3 length: 17 amino acids. The germline V gene has CDR1 GTSNPN and CDR2 SVGIG (reference sequence). The sample was PBMCs. The chain has TRBV30 and TRBJ2-7; TRBD2 matches at 10 bases. The sequence was collected from a man aged 55 to 70 with head and neck cancer. CDR3 sequence: CAWSSPGLASFSYEQYF. As DNA, the CDR3 is TGTGCCTGGAGTTCACCGGGACTAGCGAGTTTCTCCTACGAGCAGTACTTC.